Each of the 25 T cell receptor beta chains below was sequenced from the same sample in a study of cytomegalovirus exposure and HLA in healthy donors. PCR amplification relied on 60 Vbeta primers (plus 13 Jbeta primers). Assay: immunoSEQ multiplex PCR; the TCRdb copy retains only in-frame clones and omits some. The sample holds more than 110,000 clones, around 9.7% seen once. Material for sequencing was PBMCs. The origin of the receptors is a man aged 50 to 59 in good health and CMV-seronegative.

This clone was found a few times. The conserved phenylalanine or tryptophan is not found at the CDR3 terminus, so this likely reflects a read error. The limits of the CDR3 on the DNA are not certain, so only TCRdb's listed CDR3 is given. The V and J genes are TRBV2 and TRBJ1-5. Germline V gene lookup returns CDR1 SNHLY and CDR2 FYNNEI. Both ends counted, the CDR3 spans 16 residues. CDR3 sequence reads: CDSGGTPSNSNQPKHL.

The chain links TRBV6-1 to TRBJ2-5; D is perhaps TRBD2 (6 bases). Germline CDR1 MNHNS, CDR2 SASEGT. V lost 2 bases to trimming and J lost 11 bases, with 27 bases between them. The CDR3 contains 17 residues. CDR3 amino acids: CASSELLGGGVQEAQYF. The CDR3 DNA reads as TGTGCCAGCAGTGAACTTCTGGGAGGCGGAGTACAAGAGGCGCAGTACTTC.

This clone was seen a handful of times. The chain is built from TRBV7-9 and TRBJ1-1; D unresolved. The length of the CDR3 is 14 residues. Germline V gene data show CDR1 as SEHNR and CDR2 as FQNEAQ (reference sequence). V was trimmed by 5 bases and J by 1 base, leaving 11 bases between them. This CDR3 is CASSATTQNTEAFF. The CDR3 DNA sequence: TGTGCCAGCAGCGCCACCACACAGAACACTGAAGCTTTCTTT.

The chain has TRBV6-1 and TRBJ2-6; weak D call: TRBD1 (5 bases). The CDR3 is made up of 18 amino acids. V was clipped by 1 base and J by 1 base, with 14 bases between them. Germline V gene sequence: CDR1 MNHNS, CDR2 SASEGT. CDR3 region: CASSEGTRAFSGANVLTF. The CDR3 region has the DNA TGTGCCAGCAGTGAAGGGACACGGGCTTTTTCTGGGGCCAACGTCCTGACTTTC.

This clone was counted only a few times. V gene TRBV19 combines with J gene TRBJ2-3; 13 nucleotides match TRBD2. The CDR3 contains 17 residues. Germline-derived CDR1 and CDR2 are LNHDA and SQIVND (reference sequence). V lost 5 bases and J lost 4; bases outside the gene matches: 9. For the CDR3, the DNA is TGTGCCAGTAGTGTCGCGTTACTAGCGGGAGGGCCAGATACGCAGTATTTT. Translation gives CASSVALLAGGPDTQYF.

In regard to this clone: A read error may account for a junction end that differs from germline. Different DNA sequences within this sample yield the same CDR3. The gene calls are TRBV30 and TRBJ2-7, with TRBD2 identical over 9 bases. CDR3 length: 15 amino acids. CDR1 and CDR2 (germline): GTSNPN, SVGIG (reference sequence). The chain's CDR3 is CAWSSPREGPYEKYF. The DNA for the CDR3 is TGTGCCTGGAGTTCCCCGCGGGAGGGCCCATACGAGAAGTACTTC.

Worth noting for this clone: The same CDR3 is also encoded by other DNA sequences in this sample. The chain has TRBV29-1 and TRBJ1-1; D is undetermined. Deletions cut 6 bases from V and 1 base from J, with 9 bases between. The CDR3 length is 12 residues. Germline V CDR1 and CDR2: SQVTM, ANQGSEA. The CDR3 sequence is CSVRAPNTEAFF. The CDR3 DNA follows: TGCAGCGTGCGAGCCCCGAACACTGAAGCTTTCTTT. Full variable domain (remainder filled in from reference TRBV29-1 and TRBJ1-1): SAVISQKPSRDICQRGTSLTIQCQVDSQVTMMFWYRQQPGQSLTLIATANQGSEATYESGFVIDKFPISRPNLTFSTLTVSNMSPEDSSIYLCSVRAPNTEAFFGQGTRLTVV.

This sequence joins TRBV9 and TRBJ2-5; 11 bases match TRBD2. The J segment lost 2 bases and the V segment lost 0 bases, leaving 0 bases of the junction unmatched. In germline, CDR1 is SGDLS, CDR2 YYNGEE. The CDR3 has 15 residues. In nucleotides, the CDR3 is TGTGCCAGCAGCGTAGTAGCGGGGGGGCAAGAGACCCAGTACTTC. This translates into CASSVVAGGQETQYF.

In its sample, this clone was seen a few times. The CDR3 sequence: CASSYSTQGYNEQFF. CDR3 nucleotides: TGTGCCAGCAGTTACTCGACCCAGGGGTACAATGAGCAGTTCTTC. This chain connects TRBV6-5 to TRBJ2-1; tentative D call: TRBD1 (6 bases). V was trimmed by 0 bases and J by 4 bases, leaving 10 bases between them. This CDR3 is 15 amino acids long. CDR1 and CDR2 from the germline V gene are MNHEY and SVGAGI.

The chain has TRBV5-6 and TRBJ2-7; the match to TRBD1 covers 7 bases. Per germline, CDR1 SGHDT and CDR2 YYEEEE. V shed 5 bases and J 2 bases; nucleotides not matched to a gene: 7. This CDR3 region has 14 residues. CDR3 sequence: CASRDIDRAYEQYF. Written as DNA, the CDR3 is TGTGCCAGCAGGGATATCGACAGGGCCTACGAGCAGTACTTC.

In its sample, this clone was seen a few times. The chain joins TRBV6-1 to TRBJ1-4, with a possible D match to TRBD1 (5 bases). CDR1 and CDR2 (germline): MNHNS, SASEGT. The V and J ends lost 8 bases and 8 bases respectively, with 18 bases between them. CDR3 length: 14 residues. For the CDR3, the DNA is TGTGCCAGCTACTCGCAAGTGCGGGACGAAAAACTGTTTTTT. Translating it yields CASYSQVRDEKLFF.

Of note for this clone: Other nucleotide sequences in the sample specify the same CDR3. This sequence joins TRBV18 and TRBJ1-2, with TRBD1 matching over 8 bases. The trim removed 6 bases at V and 4 bases at J, leaving 13 bases unmatched. The CDR3 has 16 amino acids. Germline CDR1 KGHSH, CDR2 LQKENI. The CDR3 DNA reads as TGTGCCAGCTCCCCCCAGGGGGCAAAACCCCGCTATGGCTACACCTTC. Amino acids: CASSPQGAKPRYGYTF.

The chain has TRBV28 and TRBJ1-4; the D gene is possibly TRBD1 (5 bases). V was shortened by 4 bases and J by 7 bases, with 16 bases between the two germline ends. The CDR3 is made up of 15 amino acids. The germline V gene has CDR1 MDHEN and CDR2 SYDVKM. The CDR3 loop reads CASSWDSVTVEKLFF. DNA of the CDR3: TGTGCCAGCAGTTGGGACTCCGTGACGGTTGAAAAACTGTTTTTT.

There are a few counts of this clone. This chain links TRBV18 with TRBJ1-1; no clear D gene. Looked up from germline, CDR1 is KGHSH and CDR2 is LQKENI. V was shortened by 5 bases and J by 7 bases, with 14 bases between the two germline ends. The CDR3 runs to 13 residues. The CDR3 loop reads CASSDGGILEAFF. CDR3 sequence (DNA): TGTGCCAGCTCAGACGGCGGGATTCTTGAAGCTTTCTTT.

This clone appeared once. V is TRBV28 and J is TRBJ2-7; the D gene is possibly TRBD1 (5 bases). The CDR3 covers 12 residues. Trimming left V 4 bases short and J 4 bases short, with 8 bases between. Looked up from germline, CDR1 is MDHEN and CDR2 is SYDVKM. CDR3 amino acids: CASSSDRYEQYF. The CDR3 nucleotides are TGTGCCAGCAGTTCAGACAGATACGAGCAGTACTTC.

This chain links TRBV5-8 with TRBJ2-7, with a weak D call TRBD2 (6 bases). Looked up from germline, CDR1 is SGHTS and CDR2 is YDEGEE. V dropped 1 base and J dropped 3 bases, with 11 bases sitting between them. CDR3 size: 14 residues. In DNA form, the CDR3 reads TGTGCCAGCAGCTTGCGGGGGATTAGCTACGAGCAGTACTTC. It is translated as CASSLRGISYEQYF.

The sample holds a few counts of this clone. The CDR3 reads CASRTGQSGELFF. The CDR3 DNA follows: TGTGCCAGCAGAACCGGACAGTCCGGGGAGCTGTTTTTT. The genes are TRBV6-5 and TRBJ2-2, with D possibly being TRBD1 (6 bases). The CDR3 is 13 amino acids. Germline CDR1 and CDR2: MNHEY and SVGAGI. The V end was cut by 6 bases, the J end by 6 bases, with 11 bases between.

The rearrangement uses TRBV6-5 and TRBJ1-2; possibly TRBD1 for D (5 bases). The CDR3 sequence is 15 residues long. The ends were cut back, 6 bases at V and 2 bases at J, with 16 bases in the middle. Germline CDR1 is MNHEY and CDR2 is SVGAGI. CDR3 loop: CASSRPSQGNYGYTF. CDR3 DNA: TGTGCCAGCAGCCGACCCTCCCAGGGAAACTATGGCTACACCTTC.

This clone was counted between two and nine times. The rearrangement joins TRBV5-1 to TRBJ2-3, with D maybe TRBD1 (5 bases). V dropped 2 bases and J dropped 1 base, with 8 bases sitting between them. CDR1 is SGHRS and CDR2 is YFSETQ in the germline V gene. The CDR3 spans 14 residues. The CDR3 DNA is TGCGCCAGCAGCTTCAGGGATGGCACAGATACGCAGTATTTT. It specifies CASSFRDGTDTQYF.

The chain carries TRBV6-1 and TRBJ1-1; D is unresolved. The CDR3 runs 15 residues. The ends were cut back, 1 base at V and 0 bases at J, with 9 bases in the middle. Germline-derived CDR1 and CDR2 are MNHNS and SASEGT. Here the CDR3 DNA reads TGTGCCAGCAGTGAAGAAGAGGCCATGAACACTGAAGCTTTCTTT. It encodes CASSEEEAMNTEAFF.

This clone was found a few times. This rearrangement joins TRBV6-6 to TRBJ1-2; 9 bases align to TRBD1. The J segment lost 8 bases and the V segment lost 5 bases, leaving 15 bases of the junction unmatched. This CDR3 has 16 amino acids. Germline V gene lookup returns CDR1 MNHNY and CDR2 SVGAGI (reference sequence). CDR3 in DNA: TGTGCCAGCAGTGGGGGTAGGACAGGGGTTCCGTGGGGCTACACCTTC. This sequence encodes CASSGGRTGVPWGYTF.

This clone has just a few counts. At one of its ends the junction is not consistent with the germline gene, which may arise from a read error. The chain has TRBV6-5 and TRBJ1-6; TRBD1 is a possible D gene (5 bases). The germline CDR1 and CDR2 sequences are MNHEY and SVGAGI. The CDR3 contains 12 residues. The CDR3 DNA reads TGTGCAAGCAGTTACCGCGGGGGTCACCTCCACTTT. Translating it yields CASSYRGGHLHF.

In regard to this clone: Other DNA sequences in the same sample also yield this CDR3. The genes are TRBV4-1 and TRBJ2-5; TRBD2 matches at 8 bases. Germline V gene data show CDR1 as MGHRA and CDR2 as YSYEKL. The CDR3 runs to 13 residues. Trimming at V came to 6 bases and at J to 5 bases, leaving 5 bases not matched to a gene. CDR3: CASSRGGRETQYF. DNA for the CDR3: TGCGCCAGCAGTCGCGGGGGGAGGGAGACCCAGTACTTC.

This clone was seen a handful of times. This sequence joins TRBV6-1 and TRBJ2-5, with TRBD2 as a possible D gene (5 bases). V was trimmed by 1 base and J by 7 bases, leaving 13 bases between them. The CDR3 runs to 14 residues. CDR1 and CDR2 (germline): MNHNS, SASEGT. DNA for the CDR3: TGTGCCAGCAGTGAAGATAGCGCCTGGGGGACCCAGTACTTC. This codes for CASSEDSAWGTQYF.

The genes are TRBV9 and TRBJ1-4, with D hard to call. This CDR3 region has 14 residues. V was shortened by 2 bases and J by 8 bases, with 13 bases between the two germline ends. Germline CDR1 is SGDLS and CDR2 is YYNGEE. The CDR3 loop reads CASSVGQKSEKLFF. The DNA of the CDR3 is TGTGCCAGCAGCGTGGGCCAGAAGAGCGAAAAACTGTTTTTT.